These T cell receptor beta chains were read from a single sample in a study of shared clonotypes between healthy human individuals. TCRdb's table, derived via immunoSEQ multiplex PCR, lists solely in-frame clones and lacks some. The table lists about 2.3 million clones, 93% of them singletons. The material sequenced was naive CD4+ T cells from PBMCs. These receptors all come from a man between 18 and 29 years old in good health. Some clones in this sample may be carry-over from other donors' samples. CDR3s leave out the opening cysteine and the closing phenylalanine or tryptophan. Each record gives: V gene, J gene, CDR3 protein.

>TRBV30|TRBJ2-2
AWSSGLATGELF
>TRBV7-2|TRBJ1-4
ASSLTTGAEKLF
>TRBV4-3|TRBJ2-3
ASSQGQVGRDTQY
>TRBV18|TRBJ2-7
ASSPPNVAGEQY
>TRBV9|TRBJ2-2
ASSVVGSPNTGELF
>TRBV28|TRBJ1-2
ASSFEGPLRYGYT
>TRBV6-1|TRBJ1-2
ASSEASEGGRGGYT
>TRBV7-8|TRBJ2-7
ASSLVGAGSSYEQY
>TRBV5-1|TRBJ2-6
ASSLLGSGANVLT
>TRBV28|TRBJ2-5
ASSLEGLGETQY
>TRBV28|TRBJ2-7
ASSSPGLGSREQY
>TRBV5-1|TRBJ2-5
ASSSGQVLQETQY
>TRBV5-4|TRBJ2-2
ASSPGTARTGELF
>TRBV9|TRBJ1-4
ASSAMGGPEKLF
>TRBV2|TRBJ2-7
ASSANRDNEQY
>TRBV2|TRBJ1-2
ASSESRNYGYT
>TRBV15|TRBJ2-3
ATSGRTSGTDTQY
>TRBV2|TRBJ2-3
ASSGTVTDHTDTQY
>TRBV4-3|TRBJ2-2
ASSHSGELF
>TRBV28|TRBJ1-4
ASSLDVGTGLEKLF
>TRBV11-2|TRBJ1-2
ASSAPGQYERGYT
>TRBV7-9|TRBJ2-5
ASSFPAGTGEETQY
>TRBV7-2|TRBJ2-2
ASSLGVGNTGELF
>TRBV25-1|TRBJ1-6
ASRPDMPAPLH
>TRBV11-3|TRBJ2-1
ASSLGTGGYNEQF
>TRBV7-8|TRBJ2-7
ASSRDRGDEQY
>TRBV2|TRBJ2-7
ASRRHDGNSYEQY
>TRBV10-2|TRBJ2-4
ATIPTGGEGAKNIQY
>TRBV5-5|TRBJ2-3
ASSLVGLAGGASTDTQY
>TRBV7-7|TRBJ2-1
ASSSPGLHNEQF